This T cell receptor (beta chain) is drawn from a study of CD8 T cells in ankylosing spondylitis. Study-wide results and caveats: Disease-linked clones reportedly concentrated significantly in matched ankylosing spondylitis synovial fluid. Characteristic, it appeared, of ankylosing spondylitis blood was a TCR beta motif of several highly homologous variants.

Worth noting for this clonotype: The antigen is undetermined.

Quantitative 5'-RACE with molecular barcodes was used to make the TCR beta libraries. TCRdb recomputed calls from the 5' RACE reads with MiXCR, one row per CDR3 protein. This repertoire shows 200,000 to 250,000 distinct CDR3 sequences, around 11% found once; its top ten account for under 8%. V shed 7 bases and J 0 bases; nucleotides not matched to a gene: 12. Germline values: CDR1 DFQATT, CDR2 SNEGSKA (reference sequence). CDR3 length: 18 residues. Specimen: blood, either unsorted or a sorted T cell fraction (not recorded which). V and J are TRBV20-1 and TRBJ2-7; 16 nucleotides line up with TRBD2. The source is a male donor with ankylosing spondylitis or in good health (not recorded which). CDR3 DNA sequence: TGCAGTGGCGAAGCCCCGGGACTAGCGGGGGGGCCCTCCTACGAGCAGTACTTC. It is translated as CSGEAPGLAGGPSYEQYF.